The 12 T cell receptor beta chains below come from one sample, sequenced in a study of beta chain features in type 1 diabetes (dated by TCRdb to between 2018 and 2020). The library was produced with the immunoSEQ multiplex PCR assay. The entire isolated RNA was reverse transcribed using the High Capacity cDNA Reverse Transcription Kit, and thus expressed TCRB transcripts were sequenced. TCRdb took over this immuneACCESS table, retaining in-frame rearrangements with V and J assigned. Such tables are incomplete; in checked studies, under half of the missing clones stem from an unresolved V gene, and the remainder is unexplained. This sample has 100,000 to 150,000 clones in its table, and around 9% of those were observed once. Together, the top ten hold approximately 0.7% of the sample. These receptors' targets are unknown. Points the paper makes about the study in general: In all four CD4+ subsets, TCRB CDR3 length was moderately but significantly shorter in type 1 diabetes patients.

Sequences were obtained from central memory CD4+ T cells from blood. These receptors were taken from a young man with type 1 diabetes.

This clone was counted between two and nine times. This chain connects TRBV14 to TRBJ2-3, with 8 bases aligning to TRBD2. Germline V gene lookup returns CDR1 SGHDN and CDR2 FVKESK. The CDR3 has 16 amino acids. V gave up 4 bases and J gave up 2 bases; unmatched junction bases: 8. The CDR3 sequence: CASSPTGLAFTDTQYF. In DNA, the CDR3 is TGTGCCAGCAGCCCCACAGGACTAGCCTTCACAGATACGCAGTATTTT.

This clone was seen ten or more times. The chain is built from TRBV7-2 and TRBJ2-5; 12 bases line up with TRBD2. Trimming took 5 bases from V and 5 from J; bases not matched to a gene: 6. The length of the CDR3 is 15 residues. CDR1 is SGHTA and CDR2 is FQGNSA in the germline V gene. The CDR3 nucleotides read TGTGCCAGCAGCACGAGGACTAGCGGGGTCGAGACCCAGTACTTC. Its translation is CASSTRTSGVETQYF.

The chain recombines TRBV10-3 with TRBJ1-2; 7 nucleotides align to TRBD1. The CDR3 covers 13 residues. The V gene's germline CDR1 is ENHRY and CDR2 SYGVKD. With V trimmed by 6 bases and J by 6 bases, 7 bases remained unmatched. The CDR3 nucleotides are TGTGCCATCAGCGGGACAGTAAAGGATGGCTACACCTTC. Protein product: CAISGTVKDGYTF.

The gene calls are TRBV6-1 and TRBJ2-3; TRBD1 agrees at 7 bases. V was pared by 5 bases and J by 2 bases, with 4 bases of the junction left unmatched. Germline-derived CDR1 and CDR2 are MNHNS and SASEGT. This CDR3 is 14 amino acids long. CDR3 in amino acids: CASSLQGDTDTQYF. CDR3 nucleotide sequence: TGTGCCAGCAGTTTGCAGGGGGACACAGATACGCAGTATTTT.

J is TRBJ2-7 and V is TRBV10-3, with 8 bases that match TRBD1. Germline V lookup: CDR1 ENHRY, CDR2 SYGVKD. This CDR3 contains 15 residues. The V segment lost 4 bases and the J segment 6 bases; nucleotides outside the gene matches: 11. The CDR3 DNA is TGTGCCATCAGTGGGTCCGGGACAGGAGCATTCGAGCAGTACTTC. As protein: CAISGSGTGAFEQYF.

Points on this clone: This same CDR3 is encoded by further DNA sequences in the sample. This chain joins TRBV9 and TRBJ1-1; D remains unclear. Germline assignment: CDR1 SGDLS and CDR2 YYNGEE. The germline V and J ends were trimmed by 0 bases and 3 bases, with 6 bases remaining between them. The CDR3 has 13 residues. CDR3 nucleotides: TGTGCCAGCAGCGTAGCTCAGGACACTGAAGCTTTCTTT. This codes for CASSVAQDTEAFF.

This clone turned up a few times. V gene TRBV2 combines with J gene TRBJ1-2; 7 bases agree with TRBD1. CDR1 and CDR2 from the germline V gene are SNHLY and FYNNEI. J was trimmed by 7 bases and V by 5 bases; bases with no gene match: 4. The CDR3 spans 12 residues. The CDR3 is CASSPNRGGYTF. CDR3 nucleotides: TGTGCCAGCAGTCCAAACAGGGGTGGCTACACCTTC.

The chain is built from TRBV18 and TRBJ2-2; 7 bases match TRBD1. The V and J ends lost 6 bases and 0 bases, in that order; junction bases with no gene match: 4. This CDR3 comprises 15 residues. The germline V gene encodes CDR1 KGHSH and CDR2 LQKENI. The CDR3 DNA follows: TGTGCCAGCTCCACAGGGGACGCGAACACCGGGGAGCTGTTTTTT. The encoded protein is CASSTGDANTGELFF.

The rearrangement links TRBV29-1 to TRBJ1-1; D ambiguous. Germline V CDR1 and CDR2: SQVTM, ANQGSEA. CDR3 length: 15 amino acids. Trimming took off 6 bases at V and 4 bases at J, with 21 bases between the two ends. CDR3 residues: CSVAPGWGMGTEAFF. The CDR3 DNA sequence: TGCAGCGTCGCGCCGGGGTGGGGTATGGGCACTGAAGCTTTCTTT.

The genes are TRBV28 and TRBJ1-6, with D possibly TRBD1 on 6 matching bases. CDR1 MDHEN and CDR2 SYDVKM come from the germline V gene. This CDR3 has 15 amino acids. V shed 7 bases and J shed 10 bases, with 20 bases lying between them. The CDR3 protein is CASTSGGGAGSPLHF. CDR3 in DNA: TGTGCCAGCACCTCGGGGGGGGGCGCCGGATCACCCCTCCACTTT.

The chain employs TRBV27 and TRBJ1-6; 8 nucleotides agree with TRBD1. The germline V gene encodes CDR1 MNHEY and CDR2 SMNVEV (reference sequence). The ends lost 5 bases at V and 10 bases at J; junction bases unmatched: 7. The CDR3 has 14 amino acids. The CDR3: CASSRGQGGSPLHF. The CDR3 nucleotides are TGTGCCAGCAGTCGCGGACAGGGTGGATCACCCCTCCACTTT.

This clone has only a few counts. The chain carries TRBV4-1 and TRBJ2-2, with TRBD2 identical over 9 bases. The germline V gene has CDR1 MGHRA and CDR2 YSYEKL. Trimming at V came to 0 bases and at J to 7 bases, leaving 6 bases not matched to a gene. The CDR3 is 16 residues long. CDR3 amino acids: CASSQDVAGVHGELFF. The CDR3 nucleotides read TGCGCCAGCAGCCAAGATGTAGCGGGGGTACACGGGGAGCTGTTTTTT.